Below, 30 T cell receptor beta chains from the same sample are listed, as sequenced in a study of blood T cell repertoires in COVID-19. Only in-frame clones appear in the TCRdb table, and some are missing; sequencing was by immunoSEQ multiplex PCR. The sample holds 150,000 or so clones, over 75% seen once. The material sequenced was peripheral blood. These receptors all come from a human donor in a cohort sampled during active COVID-19.

V is TRBV27 and J is TRBJ2-4; 8 bases map to TRBD1. J gave up 0 bases and V 5 bases, and 15 bases lay outside the gene matches. CDR1 and CDR2 from the germline V gene are MNHEY and SMNVEV (reference sequence). This CDR3 region has 19 residues. The DNA for the CDR3 is TGTGCCAGCAGTCCTCCCCGCGGACAGGGTAGGGTAGCCAAAAACATTCAGTACTTC. Translated: CASSPPRGQGRVAKNIQYF.

CDR3 nucleotides: TGCGCCAGCAGCCAAGGCGGCATGAACACTGAAGCTTTCTTT. Translating it yields CASSQGGMNTEAFF. V and J are TRBV4-1 and TRBJ1-1, with D hard to call. The CDR3 loop spans 14 amino acids. V lost 1 base and J lost 0, with 6 bases in between. CDR1 is MGHRA and CDR2 is YSYEKL in the germline V gene.

This clone has more than one count but fewer than ten. The V gene is TRBV7-8, the J gene TRBJ2-7, with D perhaps matching TRBD2 (6 bases). V was cut by 2 bases and J by 3 bases, with 20 bases left in between. The CDR3 has 17 residues. Germline CDR1 and CDR2: SGHVS and FQNEAQ. The CDR3 sequence: CASSLPSAAGSYYEQYF. The CDR3 nucleotides read TGTGCCAGCAGCTTACCCTCCGCTGCGGGATCCTACTACGAGCAGTACTTC.

This chain joins TRBV7-2 and TRBJ2-7; 10 nucleotides match TRBD2. The germline gives CDR1 SGHTA, CDR2 FQGNSA. The CDR3 runs to 15 residues. After removal of 6 bases from V and 0 bases from J, the junction contained 5 bases not matched to a gene. The CDR3 nucleotides read TGTGCCAGCAGTTGGACTAGCGGAAGCTCCTACGAGCAGTACTTC. Translating it yields CASSWTSGSSYEQYF.

The rearrangement uses TRBV12-3 or TRBV12-4 and TRBJ1-6; D is undetermined. The CDR3 spans 13 residues. V lost 0 bases to trimming and J lost 8 bases, with 5 bases between them. The CDR3 spells CASSLARDSPLHF. CDR3 bases: TGTGCCAGCAGTTTAGCGCGAGATTCACCCCTCCACTTT.

This clone has just one count. This chain connects TRBV28 to TRBJ1-5; maybe TRBD1 (5 bases). CDR3 length: 14 residues. Germline V gene data show CDR1 as MDHEN and CDR2 as SYDVKM. V was shortened by 6 bases and J by 0 bases, with 9 bases between the two germline ends. CDR3 nucleotides: TGTGCCAGCAGATCGACAGTTAGCAATCAGCCCCAGCATTTT. The encoded protein is CASRSTVSNQPQHF.

This rearrangement joins TRBV25-1 to TRBJ1-1; weak D call: TRBD1 (6 bases). The CDR3 runs 16 residues. Per germline, CDR1 MGHDK and CDR2 SYGVNS. Trimming removed 3 bases from V and 4 bases from J, with 18 bases in between. This chain's CDR3 is CASSDSFAGASTEAFF. The CDR3, as DNA: TGTGCCAGCAGTGATAGTTTCGCAGGGGCGAGCACTGAAGCTTTCTTT. Based on the CDR3 plus reference TRBV25-1 and TRBJ1-1, the full variable domain is EADIYQTPRYLVIGTGKKITLECSQTMGHDKMYWYQQDPGMELHLIHYSYGVNSTEKGDLSSESTVSRIRTEHFPLTLESARPSHTSQYLCASSDSFAGASTEAFFGQGTRLTVV.

V is TRBV7-2 and J is TRBJ1-3, with 7 bases identical to TRBD1. J lost 4 bases, V lost 6 bases, and 6 bases had no gene match. Per the germline V gene, CDR1 is SGHTA and CDR2 is FQGNSA. The CDR3 consists of 14 residues. The CDR3 region is CASSDRAEGNTIYF. CDR3 DNA sequence: TGTGCCAGCAGTGACAGGGCTGAAGGAAACACCATATATTTT.

This clone was observed once. The rearrangement uses TRBV12-3 or TRBV12-4 and TRBJ1-2, with unresolved D. The V end lost 3 bases, the J end lost 3 bases, and 8 bases lay between the germline ends. The CDR3 runs to 13 residues. The CDR3 spells CASSFEVHYGYTF. In nucleotides, the CDR3 is TGTGCCAGCAGTTTTGAGGTCCACTATGGCTACACCTTC.

The J gene is TRBJ1-2, the V gene TRBV6-5, with 9 nucleotides matching TRBD1. The ends lost 6 bases at V and 8 bases at J; junction bases unmatched: 10. Germline loops: CDR1 MNHEY, CDR2 SVGAGI. The CDR3 consists of 14 residues. CDR3 sequence: CASRRIQGAKGYTF. Written as DNA, the CDR3 is TGTGCCAGCAGGCGTATACAGGGGGCCAAAGGCTACACCTTC.

DNA for the CDR3: TGTGCCTGGACCGTAAGACATTTGAACACTGAAGCTTTCTTT. Residues: CAWTVRHLNTEAFF. V is TRBV30 and J is TRBJ1-1; D remains ambiguous. This CDR3 contains 14 residues. CDR1 is GTSNPN and CDR2 is SVGIG in the germline V gene (reference sequence). V dropped 4 bases and J dropped 0 bases, with 12 bases sitting between them.

The V gene is TRBV28, the J gene TRBJ2-6; D not resolved. Trimming took off 6 bases at V and 0 bases at J, with 9 bases between the two ends. This CDR3 is built from 15 residues. Germline V lookup: CDR1 MDHEN, CDR2 SYDVKM. CDR3 bases: TGTGCCAGCAGCCTTTACAGCTCTGGGGCCAACGTCCTGACTTTC. This encodes CASSLYSSGANVLTF. Supplemented by reference TRBV28 and TRBJ2-6, the full variable domain reads DVKVTQSSRYLVKRTGEKVFLECVQDMDHENMFWYRQDPGLGLRLIYFSYDVKMKEKGDIPEGYSVSREKKERFSLILESASTNQTSMYLCASSLYSSGANVLTFGAGSRLTVL.

The chain joins TRBV24-1 to TRBJ2-1; 12 bases fit TRBD2. V lost 3 bases to trimming and J lost 0 bases; unmatched junction nucleotides: 20. The V gene's germline CDR1 is KGHDR and CDR2 SFDVKD. This CDR3 is 23 amino acids long. The CDR3 spells CATSDPTPLTSGGGEGSYNEQFF. CDR3 in DNA: TGTGCCACCAGTGATCCAACCCCCTTGACTAGCGGGGGAGGAGAGGGCTCCTACAATGAGCAGTTCTTC.

The V and J genes are TRBV19 and TRBJ1-5; TRBD1 is a possible D gene (5 bases). This CDR3 region has 13 residues. V was pared by 3 bases and J by 4 bases, with 7 bases between. From germline, CDR1 is LNHDA and CDR2 SQIVND (reference sequence). The CDR3 is CASSMTDNQPQHF. CDR3 in DNA: TGTGCCAGTAGTATGACAGATAATCAGCCCCAGCATTTT.

The chain joins TRBV27 to TRBJ2-5; D is perhaps TRBD2 (5 bases). Germline CDR1 MNHEY, CDR2 SMNVEV (reference sequence). V lost 3 bases to trimming and J lost 3 bases, with 8 bases between them. This CDR3 spans 13 amino acids. CDR3: CASSFVGEETQYF. CDR3 nucleotides: TGTGCCAGCAGTTTCGTCGGGGAAGAGACCCAGTACTTC.

The chain links TRBV11-3 to TRBJ2-7; D may be TRBD1 (5 bases). Per the germline V gene, CDR1 is SGHNT and CDR2 is YENEEA. CDR3 length: 12 residues. V lost 5 bases to trimming and J lost 5 bases, with 10 bases between them. The CDR3 loop is CASSPDNHEQYF. CDR3 in DNA: TGTGCCAGCAGCCCGGACAATCACGAGCAGTACTTC.

The chain carries TRBV16 and TRBJ1-4; 11 nucleotides agree with TRBD1. V trimming: 0 bases; J trimming: 10 bases; junction bases outside the gene matches: 7. Germline V lookup: CDR1 KGHSY, CDR2 FQNENV. The CDR3 is made up of 16 amino acids. In DNA, the CDR3 is TGTGCCAGCAGCCAATCGACCCCCGGGACAGGGGGAAAACTGTTTTTT. Translating gives CASSQSTPGTGGKLFF.

The genes are TRBV6-5 and TRBJ1-4, with D uncertain. Germline CDR1 and CDR2: MNHEY and SVGAGI. The germline V and J ends were trimmed by 10 bases and 11 bases, with 14 bases remaining between them. The CDR3 is 11 residues long. Written as DNA, the CDR3 is TGTGCCACCCGATCTGCGGGGAAACTGTTTTTT. It yields the protein CATRSAGKLFF.

The rearrangement uses TRBV18 and TRBJ1-4; 7 positions agree with TRBD1. Germline assignment: CDR1 KGHSH and CDR2 LQKENI. V gave up 2 bases and J gave up 0 bases; unmatched junction bases: 6. The CDR3 consists of 17 residues. The CDR3 reads CASSPYSQGATNEKLFF. DNA for the CDR3: TGTGCCAGCTCACCATATTCCCAGGGGGCAACTAATGAAAAACTGTTTTTT.

This chain uses TRBV19 with TRBJ1-2, with 10 bases lining up with TRBD1. The V gene end was trimmed by 7 bases and the J gene end by 2 bases; junction bases not matched to a gene: 4. The V gene's germline CDR1 is LNHDA and CDR2 SQIVND (reference sequence). The CDR3 is 14 residues long. Here the CDR3 DNA reads TGTGCCAGTAACCCGGGACAGGGGAACTATGGCTACACCTTC. It encodes CASNPGQGNYGYTF.

This clone occurred once. The chain has TRBV6-4 and TRBJ2-3, with D unresolved. CDR3 length: 14 amino acids. Trimming took off 3 bases at V and 0 bases at J, with 7 bases between the two ends. Germline loops: CDR1 MRHNA, CDR2 SNTAGT. DNA of the CDR3: TGTGCCAGCAGTGAATCAGTTAGCACAGATACGCAGTATTTT. This encodes CASSESVSTDTQYF.

The genes are TRBV7-9 and TRBJ2-7, with 7 bases identical to TRBD1. Germline values: CDR1 SEHNR, CDR2 FQNEAQ (reference sequence). V was pared by 5 bases and J by 2 bases, with 6 bases of the junction left unmatched. CDR3 size: 14 residues. The CDR3 region is CASSPRDRAYEQYF. The DNA of the CDR3 is TGTGCCAGCAGCCCCCGGGACAGAGCCTACGAGCAGTACTTC.

V gene TRBV10-3 combines with J gene TRBJ2-1; D is uncertain. Per germline, CDR1 ENHRY and CDR2 SYGVKD. Trimming shortened V by 6 bases and J by 0 bases, and 12 bases separated the two germline ends. This CDR3 has 15 amino acids. CDR3 nucleotide sequence: TGTGCCATCAGCCCTGACTCTAGCTCCTACAATGAGCAGTTCTTC. It is translated as CAISPDSSSYNEQFF.

This rearrangement joins TRBV19 to TRBJ2-1; D perhaps matches TRBD1 (6 bases). This CDR3 contains 13 residues. From germline, CDR1 is LNHDA and CDR2 SQIVND (reference sequence). V was cut by 10 bases and J by 7 bases, with 17 bases left in between. The CDR3: CATYVRGMNEQFF. The DNA for the CDR3 is TGTGCCACATATGTTAGGGGGATGAATGAGCAGTTCTTC. The whole variable domain, filled in from reference TRBV19 and TRBJ2-1, reads DGGITQSPKYLFRKEGQNVTLSCEQNLNHDAMYWYRQDPGQGLRLIYYSQIVNDFQKGDIAEGYSVSREKKESFPLTVTSAQKNPTAFYLCATYVRGMNEQFFGPGTRLTVL.

The chain links TRBV27 to TRBJ1-5, with D perhaps TRBD1 (5 bases). V was cut by 8 bases and J by 2 bases, with 10 bases left in between. The CDR3 is 13 amino acids. The germline gives CDR1 MNHEY, CDR2 SMNVEV (reference sequence). For the CDR3, the DNA is TGTGCCAGCTCGGGGGTGGGCAATCAGCCCCAGCATTTT. It specifies CASSGVGNQPQHF.

This clone showed up just once. The chain links TRBV6-5 to TRBJ1-6; no clear D. Germline loops: CDR1 MNHEY, CDR2 SVGAGI. The CDR3 runs to 13 residues. Trimming took off 2 bases at V and 10 bases at J, with 9 bases between the two ends. CDR3 in DNA: TGTGCCAGCAGTTACCGGGGTGGGTCACCCCTCCACTTT. As protein: CASSYRGGSPLHF.

This clone has only a few counts. The genes are TRBV7-2 and TRBJ1-4, with D perhaps matching TRBD1 (6 bases). The CDR3 is 15 residues long. The V gene's germline CDR1 is SGHTA and CDR2 FQGNSA. Trimming cost V 4 bases and J 6 bases, with 15 bases left between them. The DNA of the CDR3 is TGTGCCAGCAGCTCCCAAGGGAGGGGGGATGAAAAACTGTTTTTT. Residues: CASSSQGRGDEKLFF.

The rearrangement uses TRBV6-5 and TRBJ1-6, with 7 bases that match TRBD1. CDR3 size: 14 residues. The V segment lost 6 bases and the J segment 7 bases; nucleotides outside the gene matches: 6. Germline CDR1 and CDR2: MNHEY and SVGAGI. The CDR3 nucleotides are TGTGCCAGCAGCCCGGGACAGTTAAATTCACCCCTCCACTTT. Encoded protein: CASSPGQLNSPLHF.

The V and J genes are TRBV6-5 and TRBJ2-7, with D maybe TRBD1 (6 bases). CDR3 length: 14 amino acids. V was cut by 6 bases and J by 2 bases, with 14 bases left in between. The germline V gene encodes CDR1 MNHEY and CDR2 SVGAGI. In nucleotides, the CDR3 is TGTGCCAGCAGGTCTGACAGGCTTACCTACGAGCAGTACTTC. The encoded protein is CASRSDRLTYEQYF.

The chain uses TRBV10-3 and TRBJ2-7; possible D gene TRBD2, 6 bases. CDR1 and CDR2 from the germline V gene are ENHRY and SYGVKD. The CDR3 totals 17 residues. V shed 10 bases and J shed 1 base, with 26 bases lying between them. The CDR3 loop reads CATIDLLPGERSYEQYF. The CDR3 DNA is TGTGCCACCATCGACCTCCTCCCGGGGGAGAGGTCCTACGAGCAGTACTTC.